One sample yielded the 30 T cell receptor beta chains listed below, sequenced in a study of T cell responses to AZD1222 COVID-19 vaccine (dated by TCRdb to the early 2020s). The sample's time point label is to be understood as: baseline before first vaccination. Libraries were built with the immunoSEQ multiplex PCR assay. TCRdb took this table from immuneACCESS and kept in-frame rearrangements with V and J called. Such tables lack part of the clones; where checked against another copy, unresolved V genes explain under half of the gap, and the rest is unexplained. Within this sample are about 150,000 clones, with about 90% of them counted one time only. Around 1.3% of the sample lies in the top ten. The source was peripheral blood, collected on day 0 of AZD1222 vaccination. Every receptor here comes from an adult in good health.

The chain is built from TRBV20-1 and TRBJ1-1; D gene unclear. The germline V and J ends were trimmed by 7 bases and 4 bases, with 10 bases remaining between them. The CDR3 spans 11 residues. Germline lookup yields CDR1 DFQATT and CDR2 SNEGSKA (reference sequence). CDR3 sequence (DNA): TGCAGTGGGACCCCGGGCACTGAAGCTTTCTTT. It codes for CSGTPGTEAFF.

The chain has TRBV12-3 or TRBV12-4 and TRBJ2-7; no firm D call. This CDR3 comprises 10 residues. The V end lost 8 bases, the J end lost 1 base, and 3 bases lay between the germline ends. This chain's CDR3 is CASGSYEQYF. As DNA, the CDR3 is TGTGCCAGCGGATCCTACGAGCAGTACTTC.

The chain links TRBV28 to TRBJ1-2, with D unresolved. The CDR3 sequence is 12 residues long. Germline V gene sequence: CDR1 MDHEN, CDR2 SYDVKM. Trimming removed 2 bases from V and 4 bases from J, with 5 bases in between. CDR3: CASSLETYGYTF. CDR3 in DNA: TGTGCCAGCAGTTTAGAGACCTATGGCTACACCTTC.

The chain combines TRBV28 with TRBJ2-2; possibly TRBD1 for D (5 bases). The germline CDR1 and CDR2 sequences are MDHEN and SYDVKM. V was clipped by 8 bases and J by 2 bases, with 12 bases between them. This CDR3 region has 14 residues. The CDR3 protein is CASLIDRNTGELFF. The CDR3 region has the DNA TGTGCCAGCCTGATCGACAGAAACACCGGGGAGCTGTTTTTT.

Here the CDR3 reads CALPATPRDEAFF. The CDR3 coding sequence is TGTGCCCTCCCTGCGACACCTAGAGATGAAGCTTTCTTT. J is TRBJ1-1 and V is TRBV2, with no clear D. The germline V gene has CDR1 SNHLY and CDR2 FYNNEI. This CDR3 has 13 residues. V lost 11 bases and J 7 bases, leaving 20 bases between the germline ends.

This chain links TRBV7-2 with TRBJ2-7; D may be TRBD1 or TRBD2 (6 bases each). The CDR3 sequence is 14 residues long. Trimming cost V 4 bases and J 3 bases, with 13 bases left between them. Germline values: CDR1 SGHTA, CDR2 FQGNSA. The CDR3 region is CASSSDGGLYEQYF. In DNA, the CDR3 is TGTGCCAGCAGCTCGGACGGGGGCCTCTACGAGCAGTACTTC.

The J gene is TRBJ2-1, the V gene TRBV6-5; D is unresolved. This CDR3 has 11 amino acids. Trimming cost V 6 bases and J 13 bases, with 13 bases left between them. The germline V gene has CDR1 MNHEY and CDR2 SVGAGI. The CDR3 bases are TGTGCCAGCAGAGACTGGTTACACCAGTTCTTC. Translated, it gives CASRDWLHQFF.

V gene TRBV29-1 combines with J gene TRBJ1-3; possibly TRBD1 for D (6 bases). The CDR3 length is 15 residues. V lost 2 bases to trimming and J lost 0 bases, with 11 bases between them. Germline values: CDR1 SQVTM, CDR2 ANQGSEA. The CDR3 DNA reads TGCAGCGTTGAAAAGACAGGACCCTCTGGAAACACCATATATTTT. This sequence encodes CSVEKTGPSGNTIYF.

This sequence joins TRBV28 and TRBJ1-3; D is unresolved. Germline lookup yields CDR1 MDHEN and CDR2 SYDVKM. Trimming took off 8 bases at V and 1 base at J, with 12 bases between the two ends. The CDR3 spans 14 residues. CDR3 region: CASRREGSGNTIYF. CDR3 coding DNA: TGTGCCAGCCGGCGGGAAGGATCTGGAAACACCATATATTTT.

V gene TRBV6-5 combines with J gene TRBJ1-5; D not resolved. The CDR3 contains 14 residues. CDR1 MNHEY and CDR2 SVGAGI come from the germline V gene. Trimming took 0 bases from V and 7 from J, leaving 10 bases between them. The CDR3 region has the DNA TGTGCCAGCAGTTACTCGGCCCTTGGGCAGCCCCAGCATTTT. Its protein is CASSYSALGQPQHF.

This chain joins TRBV30 and TRBJ1-1; D not resolved. V was trimmed by 0 bases and J by 1 base, leaving 6 bases between them. This CDR3 spans 13 amino acids. Per the germline V gene, CDR1 is GTSNPN and CDR2 is SVGIG (reference sequence). The CDR3 coding sequence is TGTGCCTGGAGTGTAGAGGGGAACACTGAAGCTTTCTTT. Translated: CAWSVEGNTEAFF.

The chain links TRBV6-2 or TRBV6-3 to TRBJ2-1, with TRBD2 matching over 7 bases. This CDR3 spans 14 amino acids. Germline V CDR1 and CDR2: MNHEY, SVGEGT. J gave up 7 bases and V 2 bases, and 5 bases lay outside the gene matches. The CDR3 is CASSYEVSGNEQFF. The CDR3 bases are TGTGCCAGCAGTTACGAAGTTAGCGGGAATGAGCAGTTCTTC.

V usage is TRBV30 and J usage is TRBJ2-7, with D possibly matching TRBD2 (6 bases). Per the germline V gene, CDR1 is GTSNPN and CDR2 is SVGIG (reference sequence). The V gene lost 8 bases and the J gene lost 6 bases, with 14 bases spanning the gap. This CDR3 spans 11 amino acids. The CDR3 spells CAGNRAGEQYF. The CDR3 nucleotides read TGTGCCGGAAATCGAGCGGGCGAGCAGTACTTC.

The chain links TRBV19 to TRBJ1-1, with D uncertain. Germline CDR1 is LNHDA and CDR2 is SQIVND (reference sequence). V was trimmed by 9 bases and J by 5 bases, leaving 19 bases between them. The CDR3 is 14 residues long. The CDR3 spells CASSGGGSRTEAFF. Here the CDR3 DNA reads TGTGCCAGCTCCGGTGGTGGGAGTCGGACTGAAGCTTTCTTT.

The chain couples TRBV5-1 to TRBJ1-1; D unclear. Germline CDR1 and CDR2: SGHRS and YFSETQ. V was cut by 0 bases and J by 3 bases, with 6 bases left in between. The CDR3 is 13 amino acids. Here the CDR3 DNA reads TGCGCCAGCAGCTTGGCCGGGGACACTGAAGCTTTCTTT. It specifies CASSLAGDTEAFF.

The chain combines TRBV11-2 with TRBJ2-7; TRBD1 agrees at 10 bases. The CDR3 is made up of 17 amino acids. Trimming removed 5 bases from V and 2 bases from J; junction bases left unmatched: 12. The germline V gene encodes CDR1 SGHAT and CDR2 FQNNGV. CDR3 in amino acids: CASSLLRGTGVAYEQYF. The CDR3 DNA sequence: TGTGCCAGCAGCCTCCTCCGAGGGACAGGGGTCGCCTACGAGCAGTACTTC.

J is TRBJ1-1 and V is TRBV7-6, with TRBD1 identical over 8 bases. CDR1 is SGHVS, CDR2 FNYEAQ, per germline. The ends lost 5 bases at V and 6 bases at J; junction bases unmatched: 8. The CDR3 is 14 residues long. In DNA, the CDR3 is TGTGCCAGCAGCAGAGGACAGGGAATTCCTGAAGCTTTCTTT. Amino acid sequence: CASSRGQGIPEAFF.

The rearrangement uses TRBV6-6 and TRBJ1-4; D is unclear. Trimming left V 8 bases short and J 0 bases short, with 13 bases between. Germline CDR1 is MNHNY and CDR2 is SVGAGI (reference sequence). This CDR3 comprises 15 residues. The DNA for the CDR3 is TGTGCCAGCCAGATAGACGGTGCAACTAATGAAAAACTGTTTTTT. Translated, it gives CASQIDGATNEKLFF.

The chain couples TRBV3-1 (or the pseudogene TRBV3-2) to TRBJ1-6; D call uncertain. Germline V gives CDR1 LGHDT, CDR2 YNNKEL (reference sequence). The CDR3 sequence is 11 residues long. Trimming stripped 5 bases from V and 5 bases from J, with 1 base between. Written as DNA, the CDR3 is TGTGCCAGCAGCGATAATTCACCCCTCCACTTT. Its translation: CASSDNSPLHF.

The chain is built from TRBV10-3 and TRBJ2-2; a weak D match, TRBD2 (6 bases). The germline V and J ends were trimmed by 4 bases and 4 bases, with 16 bases remaining between them. Germline V gene sequence: CDR1 ENHRY, CDR2 SYGVKD. The CDR3 length is 16 residues. CDR3 nucleotides: TGTGCCATCAGTGGGAGGGGCCCACCTTTCACCGGGGAGCTGTTTTTT. Its protein is CAISGRGPPFTGELFF.

This chain joins TRBV6-2 or TRBV6-3 and TRBJ2-1, with 13 bases lining up with TRBD2. CDR1 is MNHEY and CDR2 is SVGEGT in the germline V gene. The CDR3 is 16 residues long. J was trimmed by 3 bases and V by 5 bases; bases with no gene match: 4. The CDR3 DNA follows: TGTGCCAGCAGTCGACGGACTAGCGGGGGCTACAATGAGCAGTTCTTC. Residues: CASSRRTSGGYNEQFF.

This chain links TRBV6-2 or TRBV6-3 with TRBJ1-6; a possible D gene is TRBD1 (5 bases). The germline gives CDR1 MNHEY, CDR2 SVGEGT. Trimming took off 5 bases at V and 6 bases at J, with 14 bases between the two ends. CDR3 length: 15 amino acids. CDR3 coding DNA: TGTGCCAGCAGTCTACTGGGGCCAGTTAATTCACCCCTCCACTTT. It specifies CASSLLGPVNSPLHF.

V usage is TRBV29-1 and J usage is TRBJ2-1, with 9 bases lining up with TRBD2. The CDR3 has 14 residues. After removal of 5 bases from V and 10 bases from J, the junction contained 12 bases not matched to a gene. Germline V gives CDR1 SQVTM, CDR2 ANQGSEA. The CDR3 reads CSVPTRGGAGEQFF. The DNA of the CDR3 is TGCAGCGTTCCAACTCGCGGGGGGGCCGGGGAGCAGTTCTTC.

The V and J genes are TRBV18 and TRBJ1-2, with 9 bases fitting TRBD1. The V segment lost 3 bases and the J segment 8 bases; nucleotides outside the gene matches: 4. Per the germline V gene, CDR1 is KGHSH and CDR2 is LQKENI. The CDR3 has 13 residues. CDR3 DNA: TGTGCCAGCTCACCGGGACAGGGTTTGGGCTACACCTTC. Its translation: CASSPGQGLGYTF. Variable domain in full (rest from reference TRBV18 and TRBJ1-2): NAGVMQNPRHLVRRRGQEARLRCSPMKGHSHVYWYRQLPEEGLKFMVYLQKENIIDESGMPKERFSAEFPKEGPSILRIQQVVRGDSAAYFCASSPGQGLGYTFGSGTRLTVV.

The CDR3 nucleotides are TGTGCCTGGAGCATCGGGAGCTATGGCTACACCTTC. Protein product: CAWSIGSYGYTF. J is TRBJ1-2 and V is TRBV30; D call uncertain. CDR1 and CDR2 (germline): GTSNPN, SVGIG (reference sequence). This CDR3 is built from 12 residues. V was pared by 3 bases and J by 4 bases, with 9 bases between.

V is TRBV5-4 and J is TRBJ2-2, with D hard to call. The CDR3 length is 15 residues. The V gene lost 0 bases and the J gene lost 3 bases, with 9 bases spanning the gap. Germline V gene data show CDR1 as SGHNT and CDR2 as YYREEE (reference sequence). CDR3 region: CASSLESSDTGELFF. Written as DNA, the CDR3 is TGTGCCAGCAGCTTGGAATCGAGCGACACCGGGGAGCTGTTTTTT.

V usage is TRBV15 and J usage is TRBJ2-3; 9 bases align to TRBD1. The CDR3 spans 14 residues. Germline V CDR1 and CDR2: LNHNV, YYDKDF (reference sequence). Trimming took 7 bases from V and 0 from J; bases not matched to a gene: 2. CDR3 sequence (DNA): TGTGCCACCAACAGGGGGCCCAGCACAGATACGCAGTATTTT. This sequence encodes CATNRGPSTDTQYF.

V and J are TRBV5-6 and TRBJ1-2; D possibly corresponds to TRBD1 (5 bases). CDR1 and CDR2 from the germline V gene are SGHDT and YYEEEE. This CDR3 region has 15 residues. V shed 6 bases and J shed 2 bases, with 17 bases lying between them. Written as DNA, the CDR3 is TGTGCCAGCACCTGGACCGTGGGGGTAAACTATGGCTACACCTTC. The encoded protein is CASTWTVGVNYGYTF.

This clone is a singleton in its sample. The chain is built from TRBV10-2 and TRBJ1-3, with unresolved D. V was pared by 6 bases and J by 1 base, with 16 bases between. Germline CDR1 and CDR2: WSHSY and SAAADI. This CDR3 comprises 16 residues. CDR3 coding DNA: TGCGCCAGCAGCGGATCATGGGAGGCTTCTGGAAACACCATATATTTT. Residues: CASSGSWEASGNTIYF.

The J gene is TRBJ2-1, the V gene TRBV20-1, with D possibly TRBD2 on 5 matching bases. The ends were cut back, 1 base at V and 9 bases at J, with 7 bases in the middle. Germline CDR1 reads DFQATT; CDR2 reads SNEGSKA (reference sequence). The CDR3 runs 11 residues. The CDR3 loop is CSARGEGEQFF. In DNA, the CDR3 is TGCAGTGCTAGAGGTGAGGGTGAGCAGTTCTTC.